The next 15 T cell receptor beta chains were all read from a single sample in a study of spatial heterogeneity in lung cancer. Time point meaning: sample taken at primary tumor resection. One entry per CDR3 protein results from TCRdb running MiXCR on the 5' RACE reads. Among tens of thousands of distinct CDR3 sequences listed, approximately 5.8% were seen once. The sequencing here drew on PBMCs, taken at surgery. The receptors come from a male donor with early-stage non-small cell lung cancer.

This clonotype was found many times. Here the CDR3 DNA reads TGTGCCAGCAGCCAACGGGCGGCCCCAGGGGGGGACGAGCAGTACTTC. Protein product: CASSQRAAPGGDEQYF. The chain recombines TRBV4-2 with TRBJ2-7; D may be TRBD1 or TRBD2 (7 bases each). Germline CDR1 reads LGHNA; CDR2 reads YNFKEQ. V was clipped by 2 bases and J by 5 bases, with 19 bases between them. CDR3 length: 16 amino acids.

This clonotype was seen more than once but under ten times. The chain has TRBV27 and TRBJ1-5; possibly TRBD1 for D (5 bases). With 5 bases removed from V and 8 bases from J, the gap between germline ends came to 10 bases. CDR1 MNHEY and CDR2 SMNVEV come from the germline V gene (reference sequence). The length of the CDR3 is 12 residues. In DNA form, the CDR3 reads TGTGCCAGCAGTCGGGGGTTGGAGCCCCAGCATTTT. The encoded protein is CASSRGLEPQHF.

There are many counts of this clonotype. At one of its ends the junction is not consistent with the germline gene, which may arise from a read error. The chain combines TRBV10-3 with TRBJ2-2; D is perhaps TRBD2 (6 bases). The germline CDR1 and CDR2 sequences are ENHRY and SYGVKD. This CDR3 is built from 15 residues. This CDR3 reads CATSERERGTGELFF. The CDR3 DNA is TGTGCCACCAGTGAACGGGAGCGAGGCACCGGGGAGCTGTTTTTT.

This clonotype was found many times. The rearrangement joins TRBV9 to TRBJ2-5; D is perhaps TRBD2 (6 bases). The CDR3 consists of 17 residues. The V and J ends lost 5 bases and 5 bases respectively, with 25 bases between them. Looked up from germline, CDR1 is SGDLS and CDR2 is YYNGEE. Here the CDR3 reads CASRNLLDGRRLETQYF. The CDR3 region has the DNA TGTGCCAGCAGAAATCTCCTAGACGGGAGAAGGTTGGAGACCCAGTACTTC.

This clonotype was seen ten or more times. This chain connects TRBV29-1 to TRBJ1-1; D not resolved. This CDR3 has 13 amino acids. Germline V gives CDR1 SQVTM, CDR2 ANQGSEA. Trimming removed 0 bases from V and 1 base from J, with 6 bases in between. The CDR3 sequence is CSVEEVANTEAFF. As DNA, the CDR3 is TGCAGCGTTGAAGAGGTGGCGAACACTGAAGCTTTCTTT.

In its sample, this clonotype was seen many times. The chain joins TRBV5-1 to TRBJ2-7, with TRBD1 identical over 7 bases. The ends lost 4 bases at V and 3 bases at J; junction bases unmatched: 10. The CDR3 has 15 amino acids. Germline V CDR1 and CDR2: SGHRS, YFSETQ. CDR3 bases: TGCGCCAGCAGCCCCCCGGGACAGACATACTACGAGCAGTACTTC. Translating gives CASSPPGQTYYEQYF.

CDR3 in amino acids: CASSLGPSGGDYEQYF. The DNA of the CDR3 is TGTGCCAGCAGCTTGGGGCCTAGCGGGGGAGACTACGAGCAGTACTTC. The chain employs TRBV7-3 and TRBJ2-7, with 10 bases matching TRBD2. V dropped 3 bases and J dropped 3; count of bases not matched to a gene: 8. Germline V gene lookup returns CDR1 SGHTA and CDR2 FQGTGA. The CDR3 is made up of 16 amino acids.

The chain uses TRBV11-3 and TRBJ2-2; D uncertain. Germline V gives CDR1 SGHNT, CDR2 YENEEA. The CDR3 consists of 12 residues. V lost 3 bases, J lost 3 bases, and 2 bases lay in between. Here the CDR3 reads CASSFYTGELFF. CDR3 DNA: TGTGCCAGCAGCTTTTACACCGGGGAGCTGTTTTTT.

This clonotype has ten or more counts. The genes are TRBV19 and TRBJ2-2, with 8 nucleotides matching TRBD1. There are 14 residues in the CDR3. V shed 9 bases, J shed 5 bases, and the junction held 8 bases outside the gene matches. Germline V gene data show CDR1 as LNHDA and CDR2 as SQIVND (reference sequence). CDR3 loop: CASRTGRGTGELFF. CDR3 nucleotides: TGTGCCAGCCGGACAGGGCGAGGGACCGGGGAGCTGTTTTTT.

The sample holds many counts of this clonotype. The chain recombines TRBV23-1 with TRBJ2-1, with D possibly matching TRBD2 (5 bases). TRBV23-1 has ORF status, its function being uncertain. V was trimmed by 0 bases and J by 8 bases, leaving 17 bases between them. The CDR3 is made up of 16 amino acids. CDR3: CASSQSSDYLRDEQFF. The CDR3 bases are TGCGCCAGCAGTCAATCAAGTGACTACCTGAGGGATGAGCAGTTCTTC.

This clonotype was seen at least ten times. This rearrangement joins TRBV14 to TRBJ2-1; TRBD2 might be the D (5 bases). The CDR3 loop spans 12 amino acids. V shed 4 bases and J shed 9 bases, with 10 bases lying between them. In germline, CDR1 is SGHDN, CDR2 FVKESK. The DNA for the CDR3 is TGTGCCAGCAGCCCGGGAAAGGGTGAGCAGTTCTTC. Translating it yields CASSPGKGEQFF.

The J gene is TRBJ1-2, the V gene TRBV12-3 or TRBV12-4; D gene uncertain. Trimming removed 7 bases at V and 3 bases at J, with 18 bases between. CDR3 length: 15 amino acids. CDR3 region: CASTSYAPLDYGYTF. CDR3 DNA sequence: TGTGCCAGCACCTCTTATGCGCCGCTAGACTATGGCTACACCTTC.

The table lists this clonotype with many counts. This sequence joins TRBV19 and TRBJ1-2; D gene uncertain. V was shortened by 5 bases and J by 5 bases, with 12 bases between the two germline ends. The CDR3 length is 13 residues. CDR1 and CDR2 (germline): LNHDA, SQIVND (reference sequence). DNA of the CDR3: TGTGCCAGTAGTCCCGAGGGCTCATATGGCTACACCTTC. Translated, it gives CASSPEGSYGYTF.

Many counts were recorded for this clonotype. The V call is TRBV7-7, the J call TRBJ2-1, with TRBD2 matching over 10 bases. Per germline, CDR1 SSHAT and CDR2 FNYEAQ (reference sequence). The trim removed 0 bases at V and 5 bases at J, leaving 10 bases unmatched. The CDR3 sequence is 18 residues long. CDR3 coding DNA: TGTGCCAGCAGCTTAGCGCTGATCGGGCTAGCGGGAGACAATGAGCAGTTCTTC. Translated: CASSLALIGLAGDNEQFF.

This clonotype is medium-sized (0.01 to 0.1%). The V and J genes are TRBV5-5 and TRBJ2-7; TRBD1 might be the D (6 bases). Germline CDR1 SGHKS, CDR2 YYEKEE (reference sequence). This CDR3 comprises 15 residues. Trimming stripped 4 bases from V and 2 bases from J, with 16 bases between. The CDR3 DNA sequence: TGTGCCAGCAGCCCTTTTCGACAGGCGCCCTACGAGCAGTACTTC. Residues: CASSPFRQAPYEQYF.